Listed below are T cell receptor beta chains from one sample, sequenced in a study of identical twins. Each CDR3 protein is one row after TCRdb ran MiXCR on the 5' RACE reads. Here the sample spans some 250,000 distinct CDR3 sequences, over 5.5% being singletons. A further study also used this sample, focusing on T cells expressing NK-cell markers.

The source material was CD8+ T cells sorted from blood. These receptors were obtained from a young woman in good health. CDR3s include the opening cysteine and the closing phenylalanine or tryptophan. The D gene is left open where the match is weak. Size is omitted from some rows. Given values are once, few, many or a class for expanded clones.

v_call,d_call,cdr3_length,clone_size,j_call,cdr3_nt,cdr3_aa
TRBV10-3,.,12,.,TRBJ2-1,TGTGCCATCAGTGAGTTGAAGGTTGAGCAGTTCTTC,CAISELKVEQFF
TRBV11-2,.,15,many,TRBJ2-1,TGTGCCAGCAGCCCGATCCTGAACTCCTACAATGAGCAGTTCTTC,CASSPILNSYNEQFF
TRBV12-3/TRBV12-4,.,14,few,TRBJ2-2,TGTGCCAGCATAGACAAGACGAACACCGGGGAGCTGTTTTTT,CASIDKTNTGELFF
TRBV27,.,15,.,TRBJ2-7,TGTGCCAGCAGTTTGTGGGGAAACGGCGCTTACGAGCAGTACTTC,CASSLWGNGAYEQYF
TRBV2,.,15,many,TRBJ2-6,TGTGCCAGCAGTGGTTTTCCGTGGGGGGCCAACGTCCTGACTTTC,CASSGFPWGANVLTF
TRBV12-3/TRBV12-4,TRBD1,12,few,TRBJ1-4,TGTGCCAGCGGGGCAGGGGGAGGAAAACTGTTTTTT,CASGAGGGKLFF
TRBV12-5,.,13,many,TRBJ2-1,TGTGCTAGTGGTCTCGGATTTGTCCATGAGCAGTTCTTC,CASGLGFVHEQFF
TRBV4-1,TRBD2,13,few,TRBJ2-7,TGCGCCGCCGGGACTAGCGGGGGGGACGAGCAGTACTTC,CAAGTSGGDEQYF
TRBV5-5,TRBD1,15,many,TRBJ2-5,TGTGCCAGCAGCTTTCAAAGGGGGCGGAAAGAGACCCAGTACTTC,CASSFQRGRKETQYF
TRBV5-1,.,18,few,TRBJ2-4,TGCGCCAGCAGCTTGGGGGGGACTGACCCAATGGGCAAAAACATTCAGTACTTC,CASSLGGTDPMGKNIQYF
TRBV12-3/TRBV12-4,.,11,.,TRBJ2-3,TGTGCCAGCAGATGGGGGGATACGCAGTATTTT,CASRWGDTQYF
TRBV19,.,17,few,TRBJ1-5,TGTGCCAGTAGTATTAATGGCAGGGCCACTAAAGATCAGCCCCAGCATTTT,CASSINGRATKDQPQHF
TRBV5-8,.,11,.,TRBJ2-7,TGTGCCAGCAGCCATGTCTACGAGCAGTACTTC,CASSHVYEQYF
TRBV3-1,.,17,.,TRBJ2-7,TGTGCCACCACCAAAGATCTCCGGGATGTGGGTGTGGCCGAGCAGTACTTC,CATTKDLRDVGVAEQYF
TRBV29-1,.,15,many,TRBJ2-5,TGCAGCGTCTACCATCCGGGGGCCAGCCAAGAGACCCAGTACTTC,CSVYHPGASQETQYF
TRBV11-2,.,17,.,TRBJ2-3,TGTGCCAGCAGCCCTTTTTCCCTACCAGTGATAGCAGATACGCAGTATTTT,CASSPFSLPVIADTQYF
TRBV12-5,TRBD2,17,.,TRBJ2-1,TGTGCTAGTGGTTTGACATTAGCGGGAGTTTTTAGAAATGAGCAGTTCTTC,CASGLTLAGVFRNEQFF
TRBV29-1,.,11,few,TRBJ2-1,TGCAGCGCCCCCGGGGTCAATGAGCAGTTCTTC,CSAPGVNEQFF
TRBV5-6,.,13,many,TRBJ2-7,TGTGCCAGTGAGGGGCAGGCCACCTACGAGCAGTACTTC,CASEGQATYEQYF
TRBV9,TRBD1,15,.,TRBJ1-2,TGTGCCAGCAGCGCGATTACAGGGGCTAACTATGGCTACACCTTC,CASSAITGANYGYTF
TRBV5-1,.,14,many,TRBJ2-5,TGCGCCAGCAGCTTCGACAGGCCTGCCGGGACCCAGTACTTC,CASSFDRPAGTQYF
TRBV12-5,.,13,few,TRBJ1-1,TGTGCTAGCGCGCTCGAGGAGAACACTGAAGCTTTCTTT,CASALEENTEAFF
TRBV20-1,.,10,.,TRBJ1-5,TGCAGTGCTGGCAATCAGCCCCAGCATTTT,CSAGNQPQHF
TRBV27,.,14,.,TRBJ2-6,TGTGCCAGCAGTTCCCTCTCTGGGGCCAACGTCCTGACTTTC,CASSSLSGANVLTF
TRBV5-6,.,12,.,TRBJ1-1,TGTGCCAGCAGCTTGGGCAGCACTGAAGTTTTCTTT,CASSLGSTEVFF
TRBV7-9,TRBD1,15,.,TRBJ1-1,TGTGCCAGCAGCGGAGGACAGGGGGCGAACACTGAAGCTTTCTTT,CASSGGQGANTEAFF
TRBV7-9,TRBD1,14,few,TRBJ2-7,TGTGCCAGCAGTCAAGACAGGGGGCTGGACGAGCAGTACTTC,CASSQDRGLDEQYF
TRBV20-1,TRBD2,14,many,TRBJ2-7,TGCAGTGCTTTCGGACTAGCGGAGTCCTACGAGCAGTACTTC,CSAFGLAESYEQYF
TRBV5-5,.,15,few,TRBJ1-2,TGTGCCAGCAGCCTGATCGGCCTGCGAGGTTATGGCTACACCTTC,CASSLIGLRGYGYTF
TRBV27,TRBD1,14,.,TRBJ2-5,TGTGCCAGCAGTTTACGACAGGGACGAGAGACCCAGTACTTC,CASSLRQGRETQYF
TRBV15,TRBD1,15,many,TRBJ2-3,TGTGCCACCAGCACCCGGACAGGGAAAACAGATACGCAGTATTTT,CATSTRTGKTDTQYF
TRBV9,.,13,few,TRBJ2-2,TGTGCCAGCAGCGTAGCGGGGTCCGGGGAGCTGTTTTTT,CASSVAGSGELFF
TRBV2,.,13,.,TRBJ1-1,TGTGCCAGCAGGGAAACGGTGAACACTGAAGCTTTCTTT,CASRETVNTEAFF
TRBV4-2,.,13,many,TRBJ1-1,TGTGCCAGCAGCCAAGGAGGCGGCGCTGAAGCTTTCTTT,CASSQGGGAEAFF
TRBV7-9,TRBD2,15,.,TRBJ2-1,TGTGCCAGCAGCTCCCCTAGCGGGGGGTCCAATGAGCAGTTCTTC,CASSSPSGGSNEQFF
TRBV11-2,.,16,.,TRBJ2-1,TGTGCCAGCAGCTCCGGGGCACGGACGCTGGGGGATGAGCAGTTCTTC,CASSSGARTLGDEQFF
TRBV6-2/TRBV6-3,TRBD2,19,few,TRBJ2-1,TGTGCCAGCAGTTACACCCCTAGCGGGAGGGCCGGACGCTACAATGAGCAGTTCTTC,CASSYTPSGRAGRYNEQFF
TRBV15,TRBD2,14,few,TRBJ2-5,TGTGCCGCGGGAACTAGCGGATGGCAAGAGACCCAGTACTTC,CAAGTSGWQETQYF
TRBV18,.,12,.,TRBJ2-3,TGTGCCAGCTCACCTCCCTTTGATACGCAGTATTTT,CASSPPFDTQYF
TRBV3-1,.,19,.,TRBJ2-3,TGTGCCTGCAGCCAGGGAGAGTCAACCAGACAGGAGGGAACAGATACGCAGTATTTT,CACSQGESTRQEGTDTQYF
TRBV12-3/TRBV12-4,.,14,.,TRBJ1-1,TGTGCCAGCAGTTTCGGGACGAGGAACACTGAAGCTTTCTTT,CASSFGTRNTEAFF
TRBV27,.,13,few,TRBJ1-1,TGTGCCAGCAGTTCCTACCGACAGGATTATGCTTTCTTT,CASSSYRQDYAFF
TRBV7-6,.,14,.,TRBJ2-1,TGTGCCAGCATGCGCGGGGGCTACGGCAATGAGCAGTTCTTC,CASMRGGYGNEQFF
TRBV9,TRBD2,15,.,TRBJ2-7,TGTGCCAGCAGCGGTAGCGGGAGGGCCGTCGACGAGCAGTACTTC,CASSGSGRAVDEQYF
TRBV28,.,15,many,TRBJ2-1,TGTGCCACGAAGGGGGAGCTTGGTTTGAGGAATGAGCAGTTCTTC,CATKGELGLRNEQFF
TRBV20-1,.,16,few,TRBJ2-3,TGCAGTGCTAGAGATCCAGGCGGCCCTCGCGCAGATACGCAGTATTTT,CSARDPGGPRADTQYF
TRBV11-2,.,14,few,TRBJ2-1,TGTGCCAGCAGCCAGGCGGGCTACCCTAATGAGCAGTTCTTC,CASSQAGYPNEQFF
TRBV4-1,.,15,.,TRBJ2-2,TGCGCCAGCAGCCAACAGGGGGGAAACACCGGGGAGCTGTTTTTT,CASSQQGGNTGELFF
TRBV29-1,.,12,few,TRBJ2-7,TGCAGCGCTACCATTTACAAGGGCGAGCAGTACTTC,CSATIYKGEQYF
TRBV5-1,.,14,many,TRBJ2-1,TGCGCCAGCATCGGCGGGGCCTCCTACAATGAGCAGTTCTTC,CASIGGASYNEQFF
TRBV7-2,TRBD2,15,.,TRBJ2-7,TGTGCCAGCAGCACTTTAGCGGGGGCCACCTACGAGCAGTACTTC,CASSTLAGATYEQYF
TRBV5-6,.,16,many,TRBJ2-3,TGTGCCAGCAGCGATGACAGACCCCAGGACACAGATACGCAGTATTTT,CASSDDRPQDTDTQYF
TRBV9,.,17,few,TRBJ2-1,TGTGCCAGCAGCCCGACGACTGGTAACATGAGGTACAATGAGCAGTTCTTC,CASSPTTGNMRYNEQFF